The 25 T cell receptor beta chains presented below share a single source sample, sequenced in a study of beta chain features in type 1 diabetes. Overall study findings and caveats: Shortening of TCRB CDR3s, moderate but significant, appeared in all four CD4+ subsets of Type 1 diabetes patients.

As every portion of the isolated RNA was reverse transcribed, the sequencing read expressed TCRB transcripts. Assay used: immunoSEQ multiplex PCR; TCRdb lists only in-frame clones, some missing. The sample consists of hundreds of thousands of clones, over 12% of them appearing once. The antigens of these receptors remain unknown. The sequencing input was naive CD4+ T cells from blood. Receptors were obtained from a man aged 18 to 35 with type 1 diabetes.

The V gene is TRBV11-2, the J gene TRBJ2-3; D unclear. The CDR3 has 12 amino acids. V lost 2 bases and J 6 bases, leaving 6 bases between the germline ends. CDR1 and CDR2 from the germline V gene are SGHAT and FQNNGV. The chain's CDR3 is CASSLNFDTQYF. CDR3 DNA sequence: TGTGCCAGCAGCTTAAACTTTGATACGCAGTATTTT.

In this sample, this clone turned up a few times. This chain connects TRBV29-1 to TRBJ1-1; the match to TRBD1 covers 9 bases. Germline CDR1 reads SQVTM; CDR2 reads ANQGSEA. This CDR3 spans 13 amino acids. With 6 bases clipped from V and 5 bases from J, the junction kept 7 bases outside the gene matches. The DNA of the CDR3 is TGCAGCGTGGACCAGGACAGGGGAACTGAAGCTTTCTTT. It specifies CSVDQDRGTEAFF.

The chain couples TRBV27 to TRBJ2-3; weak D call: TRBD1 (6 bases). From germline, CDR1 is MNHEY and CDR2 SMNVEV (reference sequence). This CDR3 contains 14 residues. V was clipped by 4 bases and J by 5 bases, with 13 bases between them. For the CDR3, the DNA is TGTGCCAGCAGTTCCCGGCAGGGGAGAGATACGCAGTATTTT. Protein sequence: CASSSRQGRDTQYF.

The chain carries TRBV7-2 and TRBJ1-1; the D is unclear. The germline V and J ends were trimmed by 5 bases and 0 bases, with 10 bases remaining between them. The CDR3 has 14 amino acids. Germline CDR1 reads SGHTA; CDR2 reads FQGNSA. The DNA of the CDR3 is TGTGCCAGCAGCGGCTGGGTGATGAACACTGAAGCTTTCTTT. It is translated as CASSGWVMNTEAFF.

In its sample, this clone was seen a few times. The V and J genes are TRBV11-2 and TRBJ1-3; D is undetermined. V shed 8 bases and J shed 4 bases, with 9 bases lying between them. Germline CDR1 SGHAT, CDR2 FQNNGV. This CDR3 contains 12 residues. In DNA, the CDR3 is TGTGCCAGCCGCCGGGAAGGAAACACCATATATTTT. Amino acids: CASRREGNTIYF.

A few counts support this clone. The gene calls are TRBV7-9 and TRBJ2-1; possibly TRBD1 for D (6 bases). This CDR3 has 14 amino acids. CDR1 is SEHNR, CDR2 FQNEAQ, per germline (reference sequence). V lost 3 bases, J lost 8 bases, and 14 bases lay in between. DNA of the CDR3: TGTGCCAGCAGCTTCGCAGGGGATCGGGATGAGCAGTTCTTC. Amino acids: CASSFAGDRDEQFF.

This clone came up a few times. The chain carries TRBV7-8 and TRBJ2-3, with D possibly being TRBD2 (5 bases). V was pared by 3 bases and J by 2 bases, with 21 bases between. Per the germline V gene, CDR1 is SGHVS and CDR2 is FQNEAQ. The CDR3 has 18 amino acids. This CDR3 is CASSLRVLGPWDTDTQYF. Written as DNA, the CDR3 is TGTGCCAGCAGCTTGAGGGTTTTAGGTCCTTGGGACACAGATACGCAGTATTTT.

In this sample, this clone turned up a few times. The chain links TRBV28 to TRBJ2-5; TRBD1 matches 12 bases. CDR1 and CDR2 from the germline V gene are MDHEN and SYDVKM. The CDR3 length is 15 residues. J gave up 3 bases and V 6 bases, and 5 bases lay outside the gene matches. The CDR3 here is CASRPGQGAEETQYF. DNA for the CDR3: TGTGCCAGCAGACCGGGACAGGGGGCTGAAGAGACCCAGTACTTC.

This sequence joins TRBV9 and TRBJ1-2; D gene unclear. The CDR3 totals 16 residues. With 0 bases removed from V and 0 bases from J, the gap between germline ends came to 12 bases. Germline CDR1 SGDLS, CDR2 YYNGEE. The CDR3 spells CASSVGAAMANYGYTF. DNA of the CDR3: TGTGCCAGCAGCGTAGGGGCAGCTATGGCTAACTATGGCTACACCTTC. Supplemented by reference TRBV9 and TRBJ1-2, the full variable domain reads DSGVTQTPKHLITATGQRVTLRCSPRSGDLSVYWYQQSLDQGLQFLIQYYNGEERAKGNILERFSAQQFPDLHSELNLSSLELGDSALYFCASSVGAAMANYGYTFGSGTRLTVV.

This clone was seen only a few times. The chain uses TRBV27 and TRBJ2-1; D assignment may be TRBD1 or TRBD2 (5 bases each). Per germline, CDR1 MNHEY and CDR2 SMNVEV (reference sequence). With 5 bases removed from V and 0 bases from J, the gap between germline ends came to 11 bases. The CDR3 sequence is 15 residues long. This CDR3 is CASSGAGSSYNEQFF. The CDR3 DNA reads TGTGCCAGCAGTGGGGCAGGGAGCTCCTACAATGAGCAGTTCTTC.

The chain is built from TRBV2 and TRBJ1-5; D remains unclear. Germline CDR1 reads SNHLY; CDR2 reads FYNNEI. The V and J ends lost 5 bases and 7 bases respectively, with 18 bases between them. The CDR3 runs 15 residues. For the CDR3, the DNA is TGTGCCAGCAGTTCTAGCGTGGGGAGGAGGCAGCCCCAGCATTTT. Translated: CASSSSVGRRQPQHF.

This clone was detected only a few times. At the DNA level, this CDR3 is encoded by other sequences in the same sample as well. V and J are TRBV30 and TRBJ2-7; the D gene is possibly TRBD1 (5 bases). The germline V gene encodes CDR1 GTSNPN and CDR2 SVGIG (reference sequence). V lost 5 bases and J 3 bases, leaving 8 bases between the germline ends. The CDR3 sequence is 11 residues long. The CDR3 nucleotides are TGTGCCTGGGCTCAGGGCTACGAGCAGTACTTC. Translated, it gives CAWAQGYEQYF.

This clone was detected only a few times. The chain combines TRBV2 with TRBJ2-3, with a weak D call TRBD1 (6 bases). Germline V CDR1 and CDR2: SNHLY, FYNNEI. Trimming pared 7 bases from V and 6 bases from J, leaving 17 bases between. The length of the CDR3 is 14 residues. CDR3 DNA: TGTGCCAGCAACAGGGTTGGGTTGTCGGATACGCAGTATTTT. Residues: CASNRVGLSDTQYF. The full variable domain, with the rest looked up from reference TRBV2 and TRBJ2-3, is EPEVTQTPSHQVTQMGQEVILRCVPISNHLYFYWYRQILGQKVEFLVSFYNNEISEKSEIFDDQFSVERPDGSNFTLKIRSTKLEDSAMYFCASNRVGLSDTQYFGPGTRLTVL.

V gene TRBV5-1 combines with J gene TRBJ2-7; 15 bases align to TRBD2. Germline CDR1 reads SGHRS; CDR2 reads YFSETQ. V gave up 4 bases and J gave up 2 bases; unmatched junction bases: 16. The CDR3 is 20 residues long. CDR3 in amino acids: CASSTGRAGLAGGPPYEQYF. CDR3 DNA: TGCGCCAGCAGCACTGGTAGGGCGGGACTAGCGGGAGGTCCACCCTACGAGCAGTACTTC. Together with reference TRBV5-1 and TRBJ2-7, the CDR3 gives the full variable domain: KAGVTQTPRYLIKTRGQQVTLSCSPISGHRSVSWYQQTPGQGLQFLFEYFSETQRNKGNFPGRFSGRQFSNSRSEMNVSTLELGDSALYLCASSTGRAGLAGGPPYEQYFGPGTRLTVT.

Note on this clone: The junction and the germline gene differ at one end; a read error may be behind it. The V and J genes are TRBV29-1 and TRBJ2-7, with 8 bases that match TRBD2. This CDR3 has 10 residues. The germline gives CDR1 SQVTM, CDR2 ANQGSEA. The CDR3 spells CSAERVAGYF. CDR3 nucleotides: TGCAGCGCCGAGCGGGTAGCGGGGTATTTC.

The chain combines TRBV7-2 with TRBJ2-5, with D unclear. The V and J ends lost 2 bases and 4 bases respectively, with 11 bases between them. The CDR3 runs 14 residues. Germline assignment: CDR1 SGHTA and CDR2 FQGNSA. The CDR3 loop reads CASSLQANGETQYF. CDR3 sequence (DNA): TGTGCCAGCAGCTTACAGGCTAATGGAGAGACCCAGTACTTC.

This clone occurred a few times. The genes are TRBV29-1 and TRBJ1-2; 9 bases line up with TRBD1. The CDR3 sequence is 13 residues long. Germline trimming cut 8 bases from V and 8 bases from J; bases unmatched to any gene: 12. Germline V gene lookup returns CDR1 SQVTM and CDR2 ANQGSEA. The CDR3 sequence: CSHARGQGLGYTF. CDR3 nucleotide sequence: TGCAGCCACGCCCGGGGACAGGGCCTGGGCTACACCTTC.

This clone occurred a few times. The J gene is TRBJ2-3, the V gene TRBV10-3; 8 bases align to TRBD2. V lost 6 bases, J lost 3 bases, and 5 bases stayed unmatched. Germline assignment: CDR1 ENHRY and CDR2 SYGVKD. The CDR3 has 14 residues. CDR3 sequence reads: CAIRQLADTDTQYF. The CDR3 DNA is TGTGCCATCAGGCAACTAGCGGATACAGATACGCAGTATTTT.

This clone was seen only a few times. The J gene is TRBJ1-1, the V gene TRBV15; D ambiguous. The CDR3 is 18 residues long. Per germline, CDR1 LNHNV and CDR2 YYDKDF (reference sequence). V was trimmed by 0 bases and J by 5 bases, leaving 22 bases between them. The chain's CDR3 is CATSRDPFLRDVWTEAFF. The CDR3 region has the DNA TGTGCCACCAGCAGAGATCCCTTCCTTCGGGATGTCTGGACTGAAGCTTTCTTT.

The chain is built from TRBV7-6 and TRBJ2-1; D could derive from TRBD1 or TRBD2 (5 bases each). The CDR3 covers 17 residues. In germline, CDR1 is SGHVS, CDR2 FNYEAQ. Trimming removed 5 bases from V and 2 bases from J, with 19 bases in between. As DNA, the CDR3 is TGTGCCAGCAGCCTAGGACATCCCCTCGGGACCTACAATGAGCAGTTCTTC. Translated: CASSLGHPLGTYNEQFF. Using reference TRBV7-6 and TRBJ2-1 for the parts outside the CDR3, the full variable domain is GAGVSQSPRYKVTKRGQDVALRCDPISGHVSLYWYRQALGQGPEFLTYFNYEAQQDKSGLPNDRFSAERPEGSISTLTIQRTEQRDSAMYRCASSLGHPLGTYNEQFFGPGTRLTVL.

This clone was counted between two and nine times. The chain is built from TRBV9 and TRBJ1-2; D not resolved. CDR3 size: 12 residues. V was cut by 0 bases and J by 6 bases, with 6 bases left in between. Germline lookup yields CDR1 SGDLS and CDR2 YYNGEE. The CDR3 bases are TGTGCCAGCAGCGTAGATGGGAATGGCTACACCTTC. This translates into CASSVDGNGYTF.

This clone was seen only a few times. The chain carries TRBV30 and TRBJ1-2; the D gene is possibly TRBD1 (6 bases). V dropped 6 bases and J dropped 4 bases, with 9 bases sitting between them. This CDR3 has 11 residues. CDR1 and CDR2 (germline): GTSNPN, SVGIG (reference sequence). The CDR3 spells CACGGRYGYTF. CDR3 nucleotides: TGTGCCTGTGGGGGCCGCTATGGCTACACCTTC.

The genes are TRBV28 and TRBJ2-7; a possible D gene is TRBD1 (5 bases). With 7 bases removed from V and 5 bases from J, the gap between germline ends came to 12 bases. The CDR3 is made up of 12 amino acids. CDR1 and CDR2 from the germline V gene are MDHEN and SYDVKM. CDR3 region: CASTVGRDEQYF. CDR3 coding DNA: TGTGCCAGCACTGTCGGCAGGGACGAGCAGTACTTC.

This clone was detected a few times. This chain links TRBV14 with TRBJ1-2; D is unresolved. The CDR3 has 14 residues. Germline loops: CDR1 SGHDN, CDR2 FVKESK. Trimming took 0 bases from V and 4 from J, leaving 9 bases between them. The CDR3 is CASSQDFSVYGYTF. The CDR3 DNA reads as TGTGCCAGCAGCCAAGATTTCAGCGTCTATGGCTACACCTTC.

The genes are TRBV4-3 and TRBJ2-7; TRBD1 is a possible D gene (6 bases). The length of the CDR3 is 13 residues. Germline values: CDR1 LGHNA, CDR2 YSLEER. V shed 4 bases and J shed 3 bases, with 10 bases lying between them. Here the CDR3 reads CASSLRQVYEQYF. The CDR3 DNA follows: TGCGCCAGCAGCCTCCGACAGGTCTACGAGCAGTACTTC.